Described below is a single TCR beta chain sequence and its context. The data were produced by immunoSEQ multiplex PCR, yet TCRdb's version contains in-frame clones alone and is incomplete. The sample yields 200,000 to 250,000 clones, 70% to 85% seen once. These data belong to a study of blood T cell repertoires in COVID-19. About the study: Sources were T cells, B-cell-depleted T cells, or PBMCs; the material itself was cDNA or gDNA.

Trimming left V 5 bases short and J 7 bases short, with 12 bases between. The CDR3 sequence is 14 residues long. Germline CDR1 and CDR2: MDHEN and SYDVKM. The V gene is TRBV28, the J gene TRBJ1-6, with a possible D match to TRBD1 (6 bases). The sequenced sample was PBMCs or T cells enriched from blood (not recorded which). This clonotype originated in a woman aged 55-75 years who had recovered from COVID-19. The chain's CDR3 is CASSAQGPNSPLHF. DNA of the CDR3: TGTGCCAGCAGTGCACAGGGACCCAATTCACCCCTCCACTTT.